A few counts support the clone carrying this T cell receptor beta chain. Its antigen is not known. This specimen comes from a study of identical twins. General study findings and limits: Beta out-of-frame sequences showed weaker excess sharing between twins.

TCRdb reprocessed the 5' RACE reads with MiXCR, giving one entry per CDR3 protein. Seen here are around 370,000 distinct CDR3 sequences, around 9.7% observed once, and the top ten hold 7.5% to 9.5%. Germline values: CDR1 LNHNV, CDR2 YYDKDF (reference sequence). This CDR3 region has 15 residues. The V gene lost 1 base and the J gene lost 0 bases, with 10 bases spanning the gap. The chain recombines TRBV15 with TRBJ2-7; D might be TRBD1 (7 bases). Sequencing used naive T cells sorted from blood. This receptor was identified in a woman in her fifties or sixties in good health. Here the CDR3 reads CATSRGGDSSYEQYF. The CDR3 coding sequence is TGTGCCACCAGCAGAGGGGGGGACAGCTCCTACGAGCAGTACTTC.